The entry below gives a single T cell receptor (beta chain) sequence along with its context. The sample holds many counts of this clone. Its cognate antigen has yet to be identified. Base qualities are not recorded, but no much larger clone differs from it by a single base. This same CDR3 is encoded by further DNA sequences in the sample. The entry originates in a study of shared clonotypes between healthy human individuals (dated by TCRdb to 2020 to 2021). Regarding the complete study: The cohort included a few men and a couple of women between 18 and 49 years of age. For each donor, CD4 naive and CD4 memory were each run on three plates, CD8 naive on two plates, and CD8 memory on one plate. The study deeply sequenced blood TCR repertoires of about five healthy adults to estimate repertoire size and the extent of clonotype sharing between individuals. To increase sequencing depth and limit assay-specific biases, different laboratories used diverse techniques to prepare libraries and sequence TCR repertoires. Between about 0.94 and 8.9 billion PBMCs per donor were obtained by leukapheresis. What the study reported, not specific to this receptor: Larger estimated clonotype richness was generally found for naive subsets than for memory subsets. Clonotypes shared by all four sorted-subset donors showed higher generation probabilities than non-shared clonotypes. Sampling was restricted to blood, and TCR repertoires in tissue are likely to differ from TCR repertoires in blood. Pairwise subsampling indicated that sequencing depth was expected to affect the degree of clonotype sharing among donors. The small number of donors limited the genetic and exposure-history diversity represented. Incomplete sequencing was indicated by rarefaction of sorted-subset datasets, despite the large sequencing depth. Sharing across four donors was observed for roughly 5% of naive CD4, over 3% of naive CD8, 2% to 2.5% of memory CD4, and approximately 0.41% of memory CD8 clonotypes.

CD8 naive samples were obtained by positive selection for CCR7 among CD45RO-negative cells, yielding a CD45RA+CCR7+ population from which TemRA cells were excluded. The donors were healthy, HIV-negative adults with no recently reported acute infections or vaccinations. All donors were Caucasian adults living in Nashville, Tennessee, USA. After blood collection by leukapheresis, PBMCs were isolated using Ficoll-Histopaque density gradient centrifugation and then cryopreserved in the vapor phase of liquid nitrogen. Analytical flow cytometry was used to check the purity and quantity of each magnetically sorted T cell population. From each sorted fraction, genomic DNA was isolated and quantified by UV absorbance on a Nanodrop 2000c. Counted from cysteine to phenylalanine, this CDR3 has 13 amino acids. This entry keeps only the CDR3 DNA: 39 bases, framed from base 1. From a lookup of the germline V gene, CDR1 and CDR2 are MGHRA and YSYEKL. V is clipped by 8 bases and J by 4 bases, and the sequence between their germline boundaries is 14 bases long.

Using the deep immunoSEQ assay, TCR CDR3 regions were amplified from genomic DNA by multiplex PCR. For each cell subset, the extracted genomic DNA was distributed evenly across all wells of several immunoSEQ 96-well plates, and each plate served as one replicate. Each replicate PCR for sorted subsets received about 180 ng genomic DNA, equal to around 32,000 T cell genomes. The purified libraries were quantified using a Qubit 3.0 fluorometer, sized with a Bioanalyzer 2100, and then quantified again using the KAPA Library Quantification kit. A separate single-read 150-cycle Illumina NextSeq 550 flow cell was used to sequence each immunoSEQ 96-well plate. As for the authors' bioinformatics: Because the immunoSEQ output held only junctional sequences and lacked quality scores, the filtering could not match the filtering applied to full-length reads. Sequences were annotated with PyIR, a Python wrapper for IgBLAST v1.9, and V/J genes and CDR3 were assigned using IMGT germline references. Any read was removed if the V/J assignment was weak (E-value above 1e-6), the CDR3 was missing, or the read contained stop codons, out-of-frame junctions, or ambiguous translated residues. V3J clonotypes were defined as sequences sharing an identical inferred V gene, J gene, and CDR3 amino acid sequence. Percentage overlap between repertoires was computed as shared unique clonotypes divided by the size of the smaller repertoire. RTK rarefaction, the Chao1 estimator, and Recon v2.1 estimates of unobserved clonotypes were used to assess repertoire richness. For all TCRbeta clonotypes obtained by the gDNA method from a handful of donors, generation probabilities were computed with OLGA. Held by TCRdb, this immuneACCESS table contains in-frame sequences only and omits some clones. Under half of the omission traces to an unresolved V gene where checked; the cause of the rest is unknown. That table supplies the V and J calls and clone size; D and trimming were determined from the DNA. This sample gives almost 700,000 clones in total; 92% of them show up just once. The ten largest clonotypes hold 24% of the sample.

Sequencing was performed on naive CD8+ T cells sorted from blood. In the paper's terms, the cell subset or site label means: CD45RA+CCR7+. Here the chain combines TRBV4-1 and TRBJ1-1, with TRBD1 perhaps the D gene, on 5 matching bases. This receptor was obtained from a man aged 25 to 40 in good health. This receptor has the CDR3 CASSIREVTEAFF. The sequenced DNA is TGCGCCAGCTCTATCAGGGAGGTCACTGAAGCTTTCTTT.